Below are 9 T cell receptor beta chains sequenced from a single sample in a study of T cell changes during pregnancy in multiple sclerosis. The repertoire was sequenced with immunoSEQ multiplex PCR; TCRdb's copy has only in-frame clones and lacks some. In the table there are around 92,000 clones, just under 95% of which are singletons. The material was peripheral blood, obtained in the first trimester of pregnancy. These receptors all stem from a female donor with multiple sclerosis, enrolled in a pregnancy study.

This rearrangement joins TRBV7-3 to TRBJ2-7; 12 bases align to TRBD2. The CDR3 consists of 14 residues. In germline, CDR1 is SGHTA, CDR2 FQGTGA. J lost 2 bases, V lost 5 bases, and 1 base had no gene match. The CDR3 protein is CASSLAGGAYEQYF. CDR3 nucleotides: TGTGCCAGCAGCCTAGCGGGGGGGGCCTACGAGCAGTACTTC.

The gene calls are TRBV29-1 and TRBJ2-1, with TRBD2 matching over 13 bases. This CDR3 has 13 amino acids. The junction had 3 bases not matched to a gene; V was cut back by 7 bases and J by 6 bases. Germline V gives CDR1 SQVTM, CDR2 ANQGSEA. The CDR3 reads CSAGLAGVNEQFF. The CDR3 coding sequence is TGCAGCGCCGGACTAGCGGGGGTCAATGAGCAGTTCTTC.

The V call is TRBV2, the J call TRBJ2-2; D call uncertain. Germline CDR1 and CDR2: SNHLY and FYNNEI. This CDR3 region has 16 residues. Trimming took off 7 bases at V and 0 bases at J, with 15 bases between the two ends. The CDR3 here is CASTPRTGPNTGELFF. Written as DNA, the CDR3 is TGTGCCAGCACCCCCCGCACCGGTCCGAACACCGGGGAGCTGTTTTTT.

The chain is built from TRBV5-1 and TRBJ1-2, with D unresolved. There are 16 residues in the CDR3. Germline CDR1 reads SGHRS; CDR2 reads YFSETQ. Trimming stripped 2 bases from V and 7 bases from J, with 21 bases between. The CDR3 DNA reads TGCGCCAGCAGCTTAAAGCGGGCTGATCGGCTATTTGGCTACACCTTC. Its translation: CASSLKRADRLFGYTF.

V gene TRBV4-1 combines with J gene TRBJ1-1, with a tentative D call TRBD1 (5 bases). The V gene's germline CDR1 is MGHRA and CDR2 YSYEKL. Trimming shortened V by 0 bases and J by 5 bases, and 13 bases separated the two germline ends. The CDR3 contains 15 residues. CDR3 residues: CASSQDLPGGTEAFF. The DNA of the CDR3 is TGCGCCAGCAGCCAAGATCTTCCGGGGGGGACTGAAGCTTTCTTT.

The rearrangement joins TRBV7-8 to TRBJ2-7; 7 bases fit TRBD1. Losses at the gene ends were 5 bases for V and 0 bases for J; bases not matched to a gene: 22. This CDR3 has 20 residues. Germline V gives CDR1 SGHVS, CDR2 FQNEAQ. The chain's CDR3 is CASSRYAPPFRQGSSYEQYF. As DNA, the CDR3 is TGTGCCAGCAGCCGCTACGCCCCTCCGTTTAGACAGGGCAGCTCCTACGAGCAGTACTTC.

This rearrangement joins TRBV10-1 to TRBJ1-2; a weak D match, TRBD1 (6 bases). Between the trimmed V and J ends, which lost 2 bases and 7 bases, there was a span of 17 bases. This CDR3 has 15 residues. Germline V lookup: CDR1 WNHNN, CDR2 SYGVQD (reference sequence). The CDR3 reads CASSETRQGPSGYTF. CDR3 DNA sequence: TGCGCCAGCAGTGAGACTCGGCAGGGGCCCTCTGGCTACACCTTC.

This chain uses TRBV5-8 with TRBJ2-3; weak D call: TRBD2 (6 bases). The germline V gene has CDR1 SGHTS and CDR2 YDEGEE. V was trimmed by 5 bases and J by 1 base, leaving 14 bases between them. The CDR3 runs 15 residues. CDR3 amino acids: CASRQWASGTDTQYF. CDR3 sequence (DNA): TGTGCCAGCAGACAATGGGCTAGCGGCACAGATACGCAGTATTTT.

The chain links TRBV27 to TRBJ1-5; D gene ambiguous. CDR3 length: 14 amino acids. Trimming pared 5 bases from V and 3 bases from J, leaving 11 bases between. Per germline, CDR1 MNHEY and CDR2 SMNVEV (reference sequence). The CDR3 protein is CASSAGRLNQPQHF. The CDR3 bases are TGTGCCAGCAGTGCTGGGCGCCTCAATCAGCCCCAGCATTTT.